The 28 T cell receptor beta chains below were found in one sample sequenced in a study of T cell responses to AZD1222 COVID-19 vaccine. Sequencing used immunoSEQ multiplex PCR; TCRdb keeps in-frame clones, though not all of them. Among about 140,000 clones listed, around 92% were seen once. Material: peripheral blood, obtained 28 days after the second AZD1222 dose. The receptors originated from an adult who received the AZD1222 COVID-19 vaccine.

In its sample, this clone was seen once. The J gene is TRBJ1-5, the V gene TRBV7-2; 7 bases align to TRBD1. Losses at the gene ends were 5 bases for V and 5 bases for J; bases not matched to a gene: 6. Germline V lookup: CDR1 SGHTA, CDR2 FQGNSA. The CDR3 has 14 residues. The chain's CDR3 is CASSLRQGDQPQHF. The CDR3 DNA reads TGTGCCAGCAGCCTAAGACAGGGTGATCAGCCCCAGCATTTT.

The chain joins TRBV10-3 to TRBJ2-6, with D perhaps matching TRBD1 or TRBD2 (5 bases each). There are 16 residues in the CDR3. The V end lost 4 bases, the J end lost 0 bases, and 10 bases lay between the germline ends. Germline V gene lookup returns CDR1 ENHRY and CDR2 SYGVKD. CDR3 sequence reads: CAISAWDLSGANVLTF. The CDR3 DNA reads TGTGCCATCAGTGCTTGGGACCTCTCTGGGGCCAACGTCCTGACTTTC.

This chain links TRBV29-1 with TRBJ2-3, with D tentatively TRBD1 or TRBD2 (5 bases each). The V gene's germline CDR1 is SQVTM and CDR2 ANQGSEA. V lost 0 bases, J lost 2 bases, and 12 bases lay in between. The CDR3 extends over 15 amino acids. As DNA, the CDR3 is TGCAGCGTTGAAGATTTCCCGGGGCACACAGATACGCAGTATTTT. As protein: CSVEDFPGHTDTQYF.

The gene calls are TRBV29-1 and TRBJ2-1, with TRBD2 identical over 8 bases. Germline CDR1 SQVTM, CDR2 ANQGSEA. CDR3 length: 14 amino acids. With V trimmed by 6 bases and J by 5 bases, 9 bases remained unmatched. As DNA, the CDR3 is TGCAGCGTCGGACTACTAGCGGACAACAATGAGCAGTTCTTC. This gives the protein CSVGLLADNNEQFF.

The chain has TRBV19 and TRBJ1-6; TRBD1 aligns across 7 bases. The CDR3 is made up of 15 amino acids. The V and J ends lost 8 bases and 15 bases, in that order; junction bases with no gene match: 19. The germline V gene has CDR1 LNHDA and CDR2 SQIVND (reference sequence). Here the CDR3 reads CASGSRGQRREGLHF. CDR3 in DNA: TGTGCCAGTGGATCGAGGGGACAGCGGAGAGAGGGCCTCCACTTT.

The rearrangement uses TRBV13 and TRBJ2-5, with TRBD1 identical over 7 bases. From germline, CDR1 is PRHDT and CDR2 FYEKMQ (reference sequence). V was pared by 4 bases and J by 2 bases, with 4 bases of the junction left unmatched. The CDR3 sequence is 14 residues long. CDR3 nucleotide sequence: TGTGCCAGCAGCTCCGAGGGACAGCAAGAGACCCAGTACTTC. Protein sequence: CASSSEGQQETQYF.

Only one count was recorded for this clone. The chain recombines TRBV3-1 (or the pseudogene TRBV3-2) with TRBJ2-3, with 10 bases that match TRBD2. The V gene's germline CDR1 is LGHDT and CDR2 YNNKEL (reference sequence). V gave up 1 base and J gave up 2 bases; unmatched junction bases: 6. The CDR3 length is 17 residues. CDR3 in amino acids: CASSQGSAGGPTDTQYF. CDR3 DNA: TGTGCCAGCAGCCAAGGGTCAGCGGGAGGGCCCACAGATACGCAGTATTTT.

The chain is built from TRBV6-5 and TRBJ1-2; TRBD1 aligns across 8 bases. Germline-derived CDR1 and CDR2 are MNHEY and SVGAGI. The CDR3 is 15 residues long. Germline trimming cut 7 bases from V and 5 bases from J; bases unmatched to any gene: 12. The CDR3 spells CASNIIPTGEYGYTF. DNA for the CDR3: TGTGCCAGCAATATCATCCCGACAGGGGAGTATGGCTACACCTTC.

The chain uses TRBV6-1 and TRBJ1-2; perhaps TRBD1 as D (5 bases). The CDR3 covers 14 residues. Germline V lookup: CDR1 MNHNS, CDR2 SASEGT. Trimming took off 6 bases at V and 9 bases at J, with 20 bases between the two ends. The CDR3 DNA reads TGTGCCAGCAGCCCAAATCAGGGACGGCAGCGCTACACCTTC. It yields the protein CASSPNQGRQRYTF.

The chain carries TRBV5-1 and TRBJ2-2; D is unresolved. The CDR3 totals 15 residues. Trimming left V 0 bases short and J 2 bases short, with 8 bases between. Looked up from germline, CDR1 is SGHRS and CDR2 is YFSETQ. CDR3 sequence: CASSLALLNTGELFF. CDR3 DNA: TGCGCCAGCAGCTTGGCACTACTTAACACCGGGGAGCTGTTTTTT.

The CDR3 coding sequence is TGTGCCAGCAGCTTAGCGGGAGACGGCGAGCAGTACTTC. Encoded protein: CASSLAGDGEQYF. The chain joins TRBV7-9 to TRBJ2-7; D perhaps matches TRBD2 (5 bases). This CDR3 region has 13 residues. The V and J ends lost 0 bases and 6 bases respectively, with 9 bases between them. Germline assignment: CDR1 SEHNR and CDR2 FQNEAQ (reference sequence).

V is TRBV28 and J is TRBJ2-7; 7 bases are a match to TRBD1. Germline CDR1 and CDR2: MDHEN and SYDVKM. J lost 3 bases, V lost 6 bases, and 8 bases had no gene match. The CDR3 runs 14 residues. DNA for the CDR3: TGTGCCAGCAGGACCGGGACAGCCAACTACGAGCAGTACTTC. Translated, it gives CASRTGTANYEQYF.

V is TRBV25-1 and J is TRBJ2-3; TRBD2 agrees at 7 bases. This CDR3 region has 13 residues. The J segment lost 3 bases and the V segment lost 6 bases, leaving 3 bases of the junction unmatched. Germline V gives CDR1 MGHDK, CDR2 SYGVNS. CDR3 nucleotides: TGTGCCAGCAGGAGGGAGGGAACAGATACGCAGTATTTT. As protein: CASRREGTDTQYF.

This clone has only one observation. The chain carries TRBV30 and TRBJ1-1; D not certain. V gave up 4 bases and J gave up 0 bases, with 6 bases separating them. Germline loops: CDR1 GTSNPN, CDR2 SVGIG (reference sequence). The CDR3 length is 12 residues. The CDR3 DNA follows: TGTGCCTGGACAGTCATGAACACTGAAGCTTTCTTT. This codes for CAWTVMNTEAFF.

The J gene is TRBJ1-3, the V gene TRBV6-5, with TRBD1 as a possible D gene (5 bases). The CDR3 is 14 amino acids. CDR1 and CDR2 (germline): MNHEY, SVGAGI. Trimming left V 2 bases short and J 4 bases short, with 9 bases between. The CDR3 DNA is TGTGCCAGCAGTTACAAGGGGCTGGGAAACACCATATATTTT. As protein: CASSYKGLGNTIYF.

The chain employs TRBV27 and TRBJ1-2; 8 bases agree with TRBD1. The J segment lost 4 bases and the V segment lost 5 bases, leaving 6 bases of the junction unmatched. The CDR3 covers 14 residues. Germline CDR1 reads MNHEY; CDR2 reads SMNVEV (reference sequence). CDR3 sequence (DNA): TGTGCCAGCAGTCCCCGGACAGGGAGCTATGGCTACACCTTC. It codes for CASSPRTGSYGYTF.

The chain uses TRBV28 and TRBJ1-5; D remains unclear. The V gene's germline CDR1 is MDHEN and CDR2 SYDVKM. This CDR3 spans 14 amino acids. Trimming removed 3 bases from V and 5 bases from J, with 11 bases in between. The DNA of the CDR3 is TGTGCCAGCAGTTTTTTAGGGTCGGATCAGCCCCAGCATTTT. This translates into CASSFLGSDQPQHF. The variable domain in full, with the rest retrieved from reference TRBV28 and TRBJ1-5, is DVKVTQSSRYLVKRTGEKVFLECVQDMDHENMFWYRQDPGLGLRLIYFSYDVKMKEKGDIPEGYSVSREKKERFSLILESASTNQTSMYLCASSFLGSDQPQHFGDGTRLSIL.

V is TRBV7-9 and J is TRBJ1-4, with D perhaps matching TRBD1 (6 bases). The CDR3 has 13 residues. V lost 5 bases and J lost 8, with 12 bases in between. Germline assignment: CDR1 SEHNR and CDR2 FQNEAQ (reference sequence). The CDR3 DNA is TGTGCCAGCAGCCCCCGTAGGGGGGAAAAACTGTTTTTT. The encoded protein is CASSPRRGEKLFF.

The rearrangement uses TRBV27 and TRBJ2-5; 11 bases are a match to TRBD2. The CDR3 covers 16 residues. The J segment lost 5 bases and the V segment lost 5 bases, leaving 10 bases of the junction unmatched. Germline V gene data show CDR1 as MNHEY and CDR2 as SMNVEV (reference sequence). In nucleotides, the CDR3 is TGTGCCAGCAGTCCTTATAGCGGGAGGGCCGTGGAGACCCAGTACTTC. It yields the protein CASSPYSGRAVETQYF.

This clone was recorded only once. The chain uses TRBV28 and TRBJ1-2, with unresolved D. The CDR3 has 12 amino acids. The V end was cut by 5 bases, the J end by 6 bases, with 10 bases between. From germline, CDR1 is MDHEN and CDR2 SYDVKM. CDR3 amino acids: CASSSLTDGYTF. In DNA, the CDR3 is TGTGCCAGCAGTAGCCTAACGGATGGCTACACCTTC.

Written as DNA, the CDR3 is TGTGCCAGCAGCTTAGCCATCAATGAAAAACTGTTTTTT. This translates into CASSLAINEKLFF. The V and J genes are TRBV7-2 and TRBJ1-4, with D unresolved. V was pared by 0 bases and J by 5 bases, with 4 bases between. CDR1 and CDR2 from the germline V gene are SGHTA and FQGNSA. The CDR3 runs 13 residues.

The chain has TRBV6-5 and TRBJ1-3; D is undetermined. CDR1 is MNHEY and CDR2 is SVGAGI in the germline V gene. The V end lost 0 bases, the J end lost 0 bases, and 9 bases lay between the germline ends. The length of the CDR3 is 16 residues. In DNA, the CDR3 is TGTGCCAGCAGTTACTCCCAGGTTAGCTCTGGAAACACCATATATTTT. Protein product: CASSYSQVSSGNTIYF.

The V gene is TRBV6-5, the J gene TRBJ2-1; D may be TRBD2 (5 bases). CDR1 and CDR2 (germline): MNHEY, SVGAGI. The CDR3 has 14 amino acids. V lost 0 bases to trimming and J lost 6 bases, with 9 bases between them. The CDR3 is CASSYSSEGNEQFF. The CDR3 DNA reads TGTGCCAGCAGTTACTCCTCCGAGGGCAATGAGCAGTTCTTC.

This clone was detected once. J is TRBJ2-2 and V is TRBV28; D is perhaps TRBD1 or TRBD2 (5 bases each). CDR1 and CDR2 from the germline V gene are MDHEN and SYDVKM. The CDR3 spans 13 residues. V was clipped by 5 bases and J by 9 bases, with 13 bases between them. The CDR3 region has the DNA TGTGCCAGCAGTACCGGGGCTCTTCGGGAGCTGTTTTTT. It is translated as CASSTGALRELFF.

The rearrangement links TRBV19 to TRBJ1-5; D is perhaps TRBD1 (5 bases). Germline CDR1 is LNHDA and CDR2 is SQIVND (reference sequence). CDR3 size: 15 residues. Trimming removed 3 bases at V and 1 base at J, with 10 bases between. This CDR3 reads CASSIGQGSNQPQHF. The CDR3 coding sequence is TGTGCCAGTAGTATCGGGCAGGGAAGCAATCAGCCCCAGCATTTT.

Turning to this clone: The sample has other DNA sequences that encode this CDR3 too. The gene calls are TRBV28 and TRBJ1-2; D ambiguous. The V gene lost 2 bases and the J gene lost 5 bases, with 6 bases spanning the gap. Per the germline V gene, CDR1 is MDHEN and CDR2 is SYDVKM. This CDR3 has 12 amino acids. CDR3 in amino acids: CASSLVGYGYTF. The CDR3 nucleotides are TGTGCCAGCAGTTTAGTAGGGTATGGCTACACCTTC.

The rearrangement uses TRBV12-3 or TRBV12-4 and TRBJ1-5; tentatively, D is TRBD1 (5 bases). Trimming cost V 6 bases and J 10 bases, with 10 bases left between them. This CDR3 contains 11 residues. CDR3 protein: CASSSGLPQHF. As DNA, the CDR3 is TGTGCCAGCAGCTCGGGACTCCCCCAGCATTTT.

The chain uses TRBV5-1 and TRBJ2-1, with TRBD1 matching over 10 bases. This CDR3 has 18 residues. Germline V CDR1 and CDR2: SGHRS, YFSETQ. Germline trimming cut 1 base from V and 7 bases from J; bases unmatched to any gene: 14. The CDR3 DNA reads as TGCGCCAGCAGCTTGTGGGGACAGGGGTCTGGAGTCGGTAATGAGCAGTTCTTC. This sequence encodes CASSLWGQGSGVGNEQFF.